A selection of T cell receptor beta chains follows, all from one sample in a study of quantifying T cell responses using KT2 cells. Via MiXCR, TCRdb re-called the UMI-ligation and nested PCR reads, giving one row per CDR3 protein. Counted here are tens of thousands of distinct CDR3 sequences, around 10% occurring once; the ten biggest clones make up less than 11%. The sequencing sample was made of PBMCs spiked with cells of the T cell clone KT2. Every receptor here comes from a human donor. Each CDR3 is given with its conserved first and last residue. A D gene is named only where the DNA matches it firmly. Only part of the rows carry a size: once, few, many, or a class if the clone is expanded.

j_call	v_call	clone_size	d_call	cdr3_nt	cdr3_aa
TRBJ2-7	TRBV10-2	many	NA	TGCGCCAGCAGTGAGGGTATGAAATCCTACGAGCAGTACTTC	CASSEGMKSYEQYF
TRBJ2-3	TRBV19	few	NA	TGTGCCAGTAGTATGGGGTTCGTAGTGAGGTGGTCCACAGATACGCAGTATTTT	CASSMGFVVRWSTDTQYF
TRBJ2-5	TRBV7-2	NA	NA	TGTGCCAGCAGCTTAGATTGGGGGGTGGAGACCCAGTACTTC	CASSLDWGVETQYF
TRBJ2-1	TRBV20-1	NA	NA	TGCAGTGCTCGCCGGACAAGCTTACACAATGAGCAGTTCTTC	CSARRTSLHNEQFF
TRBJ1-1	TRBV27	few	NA	TGTGCCAGCAGCCGACAGTTATCAAACACTGAAGCTTTCTTT	CASSRQLSNTEAFF
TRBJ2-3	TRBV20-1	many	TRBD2	TGCAGTGCTATGCGGACTAGCGGGGGTAGCACAGATACGCAGTATTTT	CSAMRTSGGSTDTQYF
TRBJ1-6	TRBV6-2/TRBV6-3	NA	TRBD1	TGTGCCAGCAGTTACGGGACAGGTCGCCTCAATTCACCCCTCCACTTT	CASSYGTGRLNSPLHF
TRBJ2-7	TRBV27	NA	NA	TGTGCCAGCAGTGACAAATACGAGCAGTACTTC	CASSDKYEQYF
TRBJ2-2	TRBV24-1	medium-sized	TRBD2	TGTGCCACCAGTGATGGACTAGCGGGAGACACCGGGGAGCTGTTTTTT	CATSDGLAGDTGELFF
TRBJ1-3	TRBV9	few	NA	TGTGCCAGCAGCGTAGACGAAAGCTCTGGAAACACCATATATTTT	CASSVDESSGNTIYF
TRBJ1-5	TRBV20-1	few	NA	TGCAGTGCTAGAAGGGGGGCGATTACGGATCAGCCCCAGCATTTT	CSARRGAITDQPQHF
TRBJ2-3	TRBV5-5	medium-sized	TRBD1	TGTGCCAGCAGCTTGGCACCCTACGGGACAGCAGATACGCAGTATTTT	CASSLAPYGTADTQYF
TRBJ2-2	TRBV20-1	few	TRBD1	TGCAGTGCTATTGACCGGGACAGGGGGAAAATCGGGGAGCTGTTTTTT	CSAIDRDRGKIGELFF
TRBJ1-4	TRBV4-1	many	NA	TGCGCCAGCAGCCAAGTAGGACCGAATAATGAAAAACTGTTTTTT	CASSQVGPNNEKLFF
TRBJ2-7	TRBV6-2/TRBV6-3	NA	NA	TGTGCCAGCAGTTACCCTGGGACTGCGAGCTCCTACGAGCAGTACTTC	CASSYPGTASSYEQYF
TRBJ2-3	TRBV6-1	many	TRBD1	TGTGCCAGCAAGGACAGGGTTGCAGATACGCAGTATTTT	CASKDRVADTQYF
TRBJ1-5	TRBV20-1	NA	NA	TGCAGTGCTAGAGGGCAGCCCAATCAGCCCCAGCATTTT	CSARGQPNQPQHF
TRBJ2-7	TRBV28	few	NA	TGTGCCAGCAGTACCGTCTACGAGCAGTACTTC	CASSTVYEQYF
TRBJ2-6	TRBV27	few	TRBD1	TGTGCCAGCAGTCCCGGACAGGGGGCATCAGGGGCCAACGTCCTGACTTTC	CASSPGQGASGANVLTF
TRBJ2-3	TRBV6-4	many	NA	TGTGCCAGCAGTGAGCCCGGTGTCACAGATACGCAGTATTTT	CASSEPGVTDTQYF
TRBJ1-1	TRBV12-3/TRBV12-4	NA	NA	TGTGCCAGCAGCCCTACAGGTTCGGACACTGAAGCTTTCTTT	CASSPTGSDTEAFF
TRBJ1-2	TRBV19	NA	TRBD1	TGTGCCAGTATTAAGGGGGCAACGGATGGCTACACCTTC	CASIKGATDGYTF
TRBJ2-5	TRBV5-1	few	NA	TGCGCCAGCAGCACCGGACGGGCAGAAGAGACCCAGTACTTC	CASSTGRAEETQYF
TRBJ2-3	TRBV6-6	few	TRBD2	TGTGCCAGCAGCCAAGGACTAGCGGGAGAGTATGCGCAGTATTTT	CASSQGLAGEYAQYF
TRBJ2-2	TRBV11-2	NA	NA	TGTGCCAGCAGCTTAGATCCCGGGAGAATGAACACCGGGGAGCTGTTTTTT	CASSLDPGRMNTGELFF
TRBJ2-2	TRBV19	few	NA	TGTGCCAGTAGTTTGTGGGCGCGCACCGGGGAGCTGTTTTTT	CASSLWARTGELFF
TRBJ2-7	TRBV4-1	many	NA	TGCGCCAGCAGCCAACAGCCGGGGCCCCAGGGATACGAGCAGTACTTC	CASSQQPGPQGYEQYF
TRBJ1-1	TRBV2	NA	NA	TGTGCCAGCAGTGTTAGGGGGAGCACTGAAGCTTTCTTT	CASSVRGSTEAFF
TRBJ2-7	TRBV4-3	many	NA	TGCGCCAGCAGCCAAGGCACTGGGGGTTACGTGGAGCAGTACTTC	CASSQGTGGYVEQYF